The 7 T cell receptor beta chains below were found in one sample sequenced in a study of response to subunit inactivated influenza vaccine. MiXCR was run by TCRdb on the RT-PCR reads, yielding one entry per CDR3 protein. In the table there are roughly 760,000 distinct CDR3 sequences, 21% of which are singletons. The sample here was PBMCs from blood, taken approximately 5 days after vaccination. These receptors were collected from a man aged 45-65 years who received an inactivated influenza vaccine.

Only a few counts were recorded for this clonotype. The V gene is TRBV28, the J gene TRBJ2-5, with D tentatively TRBD2 (7 bases). Germline V gene sequence: CDR1 MDHEN, CDR2 SYDVKM. This CDR3 contains 14 residues. V lost 3 bases, J lost 3 bases, and 11 bases lay in between. CDR3 sequence (DNA): TGTGCCAGCAGTTTTAGGGGGGGGGAAGAGACCCAGTACTTC. Encoded protein: CASSFRGGEETQYF.

V gene TRBV4-3 combines with J gene TRBJ2-1; TRBD2 matches at 10 bases. Germline V gene sequence: CDR1 LGHNA, CDR2 YSLEER. This CDR3 region has 15 residues. Trimming removed 0 bases from V and 12 bases from J; junction bases left unmatched: 8. CDR3 sequence: CASSQETSGHKGQFF. The CDR3 region has the DNA TGCGCCAGCAGCCAAGAGACTAGCGGGCATAAGGGGCAGTTCTTC.

The chain joins TRBV11-2 to TRBJ2-5; unclear D gene. CDR3 length equals 14 residues. Trimming left V 5 bases short and J 0 bases short, with 10 bases between. Germline V gene sequence: CDR1 SGHAT, CDR2 FQNNGV. CDR3 in amino acids: CASSTESYQETQYF. The CDR3 region has the DNA TGTGCCAGCAGCACCGAGTCGTACCAAGAGACCCAGTACTTC.

The sample holds a few counts of this clonotype. V and J are TRBV4-3 and TRBJ1-1; D not resolved. V lost 4 bases and J lost 0, with 6 bases in between. The CDR3 has 13 residues. CDR1 and CDR2 (germline): LGHNA, YSLEER. CDR3 in DNA: TGCGCCAGCAGCCCCGAACTGAACACTGAAGCTTTCTTT. This translates into CASSPELNTEAFF.

The V and J genes are TRBV27 and TRBJ2-5; D call uncertain. The CDR3 spans 13 residues. Germline V lookup: CDR1 MNHEY, CDR2 SMNVEV (reference sequence). V lost 1 base, J lost 5 bases, and 8 bases lay in between. The CDR3 spells CASSLYPGETQYF. The CDR3 nucleotides read TGTGCCAGCAGTTTATACCCGGGTGAGACCCAGTACTTC.

This clonotype appeared a single time. The chain is built from TRBV5-1 and TRBJ2-1; TRBD2 agrees at 13 bases. This CDR3 region has 18 residues. V trimming: 4 bases; J trimming: 0 bases; junction bases outside the gene matches: 7. Germline V gene data show CDR1 as SGHRS and CDR2 as YFSETQ. This chain's CDR3 is CASSQGLAGLSSYNEQFF. DNA for the CDR3: TGCGCCAGCAGCCAGGGACTAGCGGGGTTGAGCTCCTACAATGAGCAGTTCTTC.

This chain joins TRBV4-3 and TRBJ1-2; D is undetermined. There are 16 residues in the CDR3. V lost 0 bases to trimming and J lost 7 bases, with 18 bases between them. CDR1 LGHNA and CDR2 YSLEER come from the germline V gene. This chain's CDR3 is CASSQELLLLDGGYTF. The CDR3 nucleotides are TGCGCCAGCAGCCAAGAACTGTTACTCCTTGATGGTGGCTACACCTTC.